This TCR beta chain appears in the sequencing data of a study of CD8 T cells in ankylosing spondylitis. TCRdb called the 5' RACE reads again in MiXCR, with one record for every CDR3 protein. The data contain about 88,000 distinct CDR3 sequences, 27% of them singletons. Notes on this clonotype: Its matching antigen is unknown. One end of the junction is discordant with germline, which a read error may explain.

The CDR3 length is 14 residues. Germline V gene data show CDR1 as DFQATT and CDR2 as SNEGSKA (reference sequence). The study, taken as a whole, reports: In the blood and synovial fluid of reactive arthritis, some motif variants had been previously reported. Reportedly, matched ankylosing spondylitis synovial fluid was significantly enriched for disease-linked clones.

This rearrangement joins TRBV20-1 to TRBJ1-5; the D gene is possibly TRBD1 (5 bases). The source material was blood, either unsorted or a sorted T cell fraction (not recorded which). The TCR comes from a male donor with ankylosing spondylitis or in good health (not recorded which). CDR3 region: CSARGGSFNHPQHF. Written as DNA, the CDR3 is TGCAGTGCTAGAGGGGGGAGTTTCAATCATCCCCAGCATTTT.